This T cell receptor beta chain was profiled in a study of CD8+ T cells in alopecia areata. cDNA reverse transcribed from extracted RNA served as the sequencing template. Data came from immunoSEQ multiplex PCR; TCRdb stores just in-frame clones and leaves some out. The profile shows around 180,000 clones, 60% of them singletons. General study findings and limits: Tofacitinib yielded significantly lower scalp clonality and fewer expanded CD8+ clones among the top 100. Scalp and blood retained many expanded lesional clones during tofacitinib.

Details on this clone: Its antigen is as yet unknown.

Treatment given: oral pan-JAK inhibitor, 5-10 mg twice daily. Germline assignment: CDR1 SQVTM and CDR2 ANQGSEA. This CDR3 region has 13 residues. Trimming took off 2 bases at V and 0 bases at J, with 7 bases between the two ends. Sequenced here: CD4+ T cells sorted from blood, sampled at week 24, from a patient treated with tofacitinib. This TCR derives from a human donor with alopecia areata. This sequence joins TRBV29-1 and TRBJ1-1; D ambiguous. The CDR3 here is CSVERKMNTEAFF. The CDR3 DNA sequence: TGCAGCGTTGAACGGAAGATGAACACTGAAGCTTTCTTT. The whole variable domain, remainder taken from reference TRBV29-1 and TRBJ1-1, is SAVISQKPSRDICQRGTSLTIQCQVDSQVTMMFWYRQQPGQSLTLIATANQGSEATYESGFVIDKFPISRPNLTFSTLTVSNMSPEDSSIYLCSVERKMNTEAFFGQGTRLTVV.